This T cell receptor (beta chain) came from a study of blood T cell repertoires in COVID-19 (dated by TCRdb to the early 2020s). In terms of the full investigation: Collaborator samples came from the United States, Italy and Spain and covered acute and convalescent phases of COVID-19. The repertoires were released in a freely available public database meant as a resource for research on the immune response to SARS-CoV-2. A de-identified subject ID, COVID-19 status, age in years and sex were almost always included in the sample metadata. The dataset comprised deeply sampled blood TCRbeta repertoires from subjects exposed to, actively infected with, or recovered from COVID-19. Samples came from the ongoing ImmuneRACE study (first 160 participants) plus 1,254 subjects from 6 global collaborators. The prospective study material was composed of cDNA or gDNA derived from T cells, B-cell-depleted T cells, or PBMCs. Where HLA class I and class II types were available, the types were taken from metadata supplied by the sample provider, not from assay-based typing. General study outcomes and caveats: How much clinical and demographic metadata was included differed by source and by participant, and the metadata was provided uncurated.

TCRbeta CDR3 regions were amplified from genomic DNA by means of the immunoSEQ Assay, a bias-controlled multiplex PCR. Under the source paper's analysis protocol: Within the assay, amplification of reference gene primers was used to estimate how many nucleated cells each sample contained. To quantify the absolute abundance of each unique TCRbeta CDR3 rearrangement, sequence reads were collapsed and filtered. For each sample, productive Simpson clonality was calculated as the square root of Simpson's diversity index over productive rearrangements. Not all clones reach the TCRdb copy of this immuneACCESS table, which keeps in-frame sequences only. Checked studies attribute under half of the gap to unresolved V genes and leave the rest unexplained. Clone size and the V and J calls come from that table; the DNA yielded D and trimming. The table for this sample lists about 310,000 clones; around 89% of them were counted only once. Approximately 8.8% of the sample goes to the ten largest clones.

Enrolling through a virtual design, the prospective study's participants ranged in age from roughly 18 to 89 years and lived across roughly 23 United States geographic areas. Cohort assignment in the prospective study relied on participant-reported clinical history from a screening survey and a study questionnaire. ImmuneRACE Cohort 3 recovered participants were defined by two consecutive negative NP/OP PCR tests, healthcare professional clearance, or symptom resolution. Mobile phlebotomists in the prospective study collected whole blood, serum and a nasopharyngeal or oropharyngeal swab from every participant. Over a roughly two-month period, participants in the prospective study had the option of providing additional blood draws and questionnaires. Before DNA extraction, prospective study blood samples were shipped either frozen or at room temperature. Notes on this clone: Its specific antigen is unknown. No base-level quality is on record; no much larger clone is a single base apart.

The junction carries 15 bases between V and J, which are trimmed by 5 bases and 8 bases respectively. From cysteine to phenylalanine, the CDR3 is 13 amino acids long. Only the CDR3 region is kept as DNA, spanning 39 bases read in frame from base 1. The receptor chain draws on TRBV12-3 or TRBV12-4 and TRBJ1-2; the D gene cannot be named for sure. Sequencing was carried out using PBMCs or T cells enriched from blood (not recorded which). This receptor was obtained from a middle-aged woman who had recovered from COVID-19. The CDR3 region reads CASSPSGQQGYTF. Read as DNA, the sequence is TGTGCCAGCAGTCCCAGCGGCCAACAAGGCTACACCTTC.